These 9 T cell receptor beta chains were all obtained from the same sample, sequenced in a study of blood T cells in healthy people across ages. Primers used in a second PCR of roughly 6 to 12 cycles were a sample-barcoded 5' primer and a J-beta primer mix. TCRdb processed the 5' RACE reads anew with MiXCR; each CDR3 protein has one entry. The sample has about 280,000 distinct CDR3 sequences, roughly a quarter seen once. Sequenced sample: blood. The receptors here all came from a woman between 65 and 79 years old in good health.

The V call is TRBV7-8, the J call TRBJ2-1, with 8 bases aligning to TRBD2. CDR1 SGHVS and CDR2 FQNEAQ come from the germline V gene. This CDR3 region has 14 residues. V lost 5 bases and J lost 10; bases outside the gene matches: 10. The CDR3 region has the DNA TGTGCCAGCAGCCTACGACGGGGGGGTTGGGAGCAGTTCTTC. This codes for CASSLRRGGWEQFF.

The chain uses TRBV21-1 and TRBJ2-4. TRBV21-1 represents a pseudogene. CDR3 length: 16 residues. CDR3 nucleotides: TGTGCCAGCAGCAAAGGTTCAGGTTTAGCCAAAAACATTCAGTACTTC. As protein: CASSKGSGLAKNIQYF.

The sample holds a few counts of this clonotype. Being one base from a much bigger clone, this may be a read error. The chain has TRBV5-1 and TRBJ2-6; tentative D call: TRBD1 (5 bases). CDR3 length: 15 amino acids. V lost 5 bases, J lost 1 base, and 10 bases lay in between. Per germline, CDR1 SGHRS and CDR2 YFSETQ. The CDR3 sequence: CASSLKGSGANVLTF. CDR3 DNA sequence: TGCGCCAGCAGTTTGAAGGGGTCTGGGGCCAACGTCCTGACTTTC. The entire variable domain, with the rest obtained from reference TRBV5-1 and TRBJ2-6, is as follows: KAGVTQTPRYLIKTRGQQVTLSCSPISGHRSVSWYQQTPGQGLQFLFEYFSETQRNKGNFPGRFSGRQFSNSRSEMNVSTLELGDSALYLCASSLKGSGANVLTFGAGSRLTVL.

This clonotype came up a few times. The chain has TRBV7-3 and TRBJ2-1; 8 positions agree with TRBD1. V lost 8 bases to trimming and J lost 5 bases; unmatched junction nucleotides: 8. This CDR3 has 14 residues. Germline CDR1 and CDR2: SGHTA and FQGTGA. As DNA, the CDR3 is TGTGCCAGCTCCGACAGGGGCAGTAACAATGAGCAGTTCTTC. Amino acid sequence: CASSDRGSNNEQFF.

V and J are TRBV20-1 and TRBJ1-4; 7 nucleotides align to TRBD1. Germline CDR1 reads DFQATT; CDR2 reads SNEGSKA (reference sequence). The CDR3 runs 15 residues. V trimming: 0 bases; J trimming: 2 bases; junction bases outside the gene matches: 3. CDR3 protein: CSARDIQGTNEKLFF. The DNA of the CDR3 is TGCAGTGCTAGAGATATACAGGGGACTAATGAAAAACTGTTTTTT.

This clonotype was picked up a small number of times. The chain couples TRBV7-2 to TRBJ1-2; perhaps TRBD1 as D (6 bases). This CDR3 has 16 residues. Germline V lookup: CDR1 SGHTA, CDR2 FQGNSA. V was pared by 4 bases and J by 7 bases, with 22 bases between. The CDR3 loop is CASSSPGGGQFAGYTF. In nucleotides, the CDR3 is TGTGCCAGCAGCTCCCCGGGGGGTGGACAGTTCGCTGGCTACACCTTC.

Only a few counts were recorded for this clonotype. V is TRBV28 and J is TRBJ2-5, with D perhaps matching TRBD1 or TRBD2 (5 bases each). CDR3 size: 15 residues. V lost 5 bases, J lost 11 bases, and 24 bases lay in between. Germline CDR1 and CDR2: MDHEN and SYDVKM. This chain's CDR3 is CASSLEQGLRGEQYF. The CDR3 bases are TGTGCCAGCAGTCTTGAGCAGGGCTTGCGAGGGGAGCAGTACTTC.

This clonotype was observed a handful of times. This chain uses TRBV27 with TRBJ2-1, with a possible D match to TRBD1 (6 bases). There are 15 residues in the CDR3. Trimming stripped 7 bases from V and 6 bases from J, with 19 bases between. The V gene's germline CDR1 is MNHEY and CDR2 SMNVEV (reference sequence). The DNA for the CDR3 is TGTGCCAGCAATCCAAACAGGGTTCTCAGCAATGAGCAGTTCTTC. Protein: CASNPNRVLSNEQFF.

This clonotype was seen more than once but under ten times. V is TRBV12-3 or TRBV12-4 and J is TRBJ2-5; a possible D gene is TRBD2 (7 bases). The CDR3 is 14 amino acids. V was pared by 8 bases and J by 5 bases, with 18 bases between. The DNA of the CDR3 is TGTGCCAGCGGGGATCGGGGGGCGGGGGAGACCCAGTACTTC. It codes for CASGDRGAGETQYF.